This record concerns one T cell receptor beta chain sequence. Its antigen is unidentified. The V segment lost 0 bases and the J segment 1 base; nucleotides outside the gene matches: 8. The CDR3 runs to 18 residues. CDR1 is LGHNA, CDR2 YSLEER, per germline. Libraries were prepared by immunoSEQ multiplex PCR; TCRdb keeps only in-frame clonotypes and omits some of them. The table includes about 100,000 clones, 85% to 95% detected once. The data derive from a study of cytomegalovirus exposure and HLA in healthy donors. Regarding the study as a whole: The study found most TCR sequences rare, yet found some public TCRs in many donors.

The genes are TRBV4-3 and TRBJ2-2, with 7 bases fitting TRBD1. Sequenced material: PBMCs. This clonotype was sampled from a woman younger than 35 in good health and CMV-seronegative. The CDR3 bases are TGCGCCAGCAGCCAAGATCATGGGCCAGGGGGGAACACCGGGGAGCTGTTTTTT. It encodes CASSQDHGPGGNTGELFF.